These T cell receptor beta chains were read from a single sample in a study of cytomegalovirus exposure and HLA in healthy donors. Data came from immunoSEQ multiplex PCR; TCRdb stores just in-frame clones and leaves some out. The sample yields about 55,000 clones, roughly 82% seen once. The sequenced sample consisted of PBMCs. These receptors originate from a man aged 25-40 years in good health and CMV-seronegative. Each CDR3 is given with its conserved first and last residue. The D gene is left open where the match is weak.

D gene: TRBD1
J gene: TRBJ2-7
V gene: TRBV6-5
CDR3 protein: CASSSPGQGRIEQYF
CDR3 DNA: TGTGCCAGCAGCTCACCGGGACAGGGCCGTATCGAGCAGTACTTC

D gene: NA
J gene: TRBJ2-5
V gene: TRBV2
CDR3 protein: CASSGQPAGKQETQYF
CDR3 DNA: TGTGCCAGCAGTGGCCAACCGGCGGGAAAACAAGAGACCCAGTACTTC

D gene: NA
J gene: TRBJ1-2
V gene: TRBV7-3
CDR3 protein: CASSPKDGGGGYTF
CDR3 DNA: TGTGCCAGCAGCCCCAAAGATGGGGGCGGGGGCTACACCTTC

D gene: TRBD1
J gene: TRBJ1-2
V gene: TRBV4-2
CDR3 protein: CASSRALTDRASISGYTF
CDR3 DNA: TGTGCCAGCAGCCGTGCCCTAACCGACAGGGCCTCTATTAGCGGCTACACCTTC

D gene: NA
J gene: TRBJ2-1
V gene: TRBV4-2
CDR3 protein: CASSQDSRVGGRDEQFF
CDR3 DNA: TGTGCCAGCAGCCAAGACTCTCGTGTGGGGGGGCGGGATGAGCAGTTCTTC

D gene: TRBD1
J gene: TRBJ2-5
V gene: TRBV19
CDR3 protein: CASSMDRDVKTQYF
CDR3 DNA: TGTGCCAGTAGTATGGACAGGGATGTAAAGACCCAGTACTTC

D gene: NA
J gene: TRBJ2-5
V gene: TRBV2
CDR3 protein: CARQGLGETQYF
CDR3 DNA: TGTGCCAGACAGGGTCTTGGAGAGACCCAGTACTTC

D gene: NA
J gene: TRBJ2-1
V gene: TRBV25-1
CDR3 protein: CASSEFRDNEQFF
CDR3 DNA: TGTGCCAGCAGTGAATTTCGGGACAATGAGCAGTTCTTC

D gene: NA
J gene: TRBJ1-3
V gene: TRBV5-4
CDR3 protein: CASSHGGQGQVTIYF
CDR3 DNA: TGTGCCAGCAGCCACGGGGGGCAGGGTCAAGTCACCATATATTTT

D gene: TRBD2
J gene: TRBJ2-3
V gene: TRBV5-8
CDR3 protein: CASSLVRSTSGIDADTQYF
CDR3 DNA: TGTGCCAGCAGCTTGGTCCGTTCAACTAGCGGGATAGATGCGGATACGCAGTATTTT

D gene: TRBD2
J gene: TRBJ2-7
V gene: TRBV19
CDR3 protein: CASSPGLAGELWRSYEQYF
CDR3 DNA: TGTGCCAGTAGTCCGGGACTAGCGGGAGAGCTATGGAGGTCCTACGAGCAGTACTTC

D gene: TRBD1
J gene: TRBJ1-2
V gene: TRBV29-1
CDR3 protein: CSVEDHRRQGQNYGYTF
CDR3 DNA: TGCAGCGTTGAAGATCACCGAAGACAGGGGCAGAACTATGGCTACACCTTC

D gene: TRBD2
J gene: TRBJ2-7
V gene: TRBV11-2
CDR3 protein: CASSPNTGLASEQYF
CDR3 DNA: TGTGCCAGCAGCCCCAACACGGGACTAGCTAGCGAGCAGTACTTC

D gene: NA
J gene: TRBJ1-2
V gene: TRBV7-9
CDR3 protein: CASSFDTYGYTF
CDR3 DNA: TGTGCCAGCAGCTTTGACACGTATGGCTACACCTTC